Following are 28 T cell receptor beta chains from one sample sequenced in a study of blood T cell repertoires in COVID-19. Some clones are missing from TCRdb's copy, which holds only in-frame ones; the method was immunoSEQ multiplex PCR. The sample contains fewer than 200,000 clones, around 83% of which appear only once. The sequenced sample consisted of peripheral blood. These receptors came from a man aged 40-55 years with acute or convalescent COVID-19.

The chain combines TRBV30 with TRBJ1-2; D unclear. Germline V lookup: CDR1 GTSNPN, CDR2 SVGIG (reference sequence). The CDR3 is 11 residues long. V shed 3 bases and J shed 11 bases, with 13 bases lying between them. CDR3 coding DNA: TGTGCCTGGAGCGGCCGGGAGGTATACACCTTC. It encodes CAWSGREVYTF.

The chain uses TRBV28 and TRBJ2-5; tentative D call: TRBD1 (6 bases). CDR1 is MDHEN, CDR2 SYDVKM, per germline. The CDR3 is 18 amino acids. V gave up 2 bases and J gave up 3 bases, with 22 bases separating them. CDR3 bases: TGTGCCAGCAGTTTACCTGGGGCAGGGGCCCGAGCGAAAGAGACCCAGTACTTC. Its translation: CASSLPGAGARAKETQYF.

The chain links TRBV19 to TRBJ2-7; maybe TRBD1 (5 bases). CDR3 length: 16 residues. Germline V gene data show CDR1 as LNHDA and CDR2 as SQIVND (reference sequence). With 0 bases removed from V and 0 bases from J, the gap between germline ends came to 12 bases. The CDR3 DNA sequence: TGTGCCAGTAGTATAGATCCGGAGACAGCCTCCTACGAGCAGTACTTC. Residues: CASSIDPETASYEQYF.

The chain combines TRBV19 with TRBJ2-2; TRBD1 is a possible D gene (5 bases). V was pared by 4 bases and J by 1 base, with 7 bases between. Germline V gene sequence: CDR1 LNHDA, CDR2 SQIVND (reference sequence). This CDR3 region has 14 residues. CDR3 loop: CASSRQGNTGELFF. The CDR3 bases are TGTGCCAGTAGTAGGCAGGGGAACACCGGGGAGCTGTTTTTT.

The J gene is TRBJ2-2, the V gene TRBV5-8; 9 bases fit TRBD2. Germline CDR1 is SGHTS and CDR2 is YDEGEE. The V gene end was trimmed by 0 bases and the J gene end by 4 bases; junction bases not matched to a gene: 4. This CDR3 spans 16 amino acids. The CDR3 region is CASSLGLAGSTGELFF. In DNA form, the CDR3 reads TGTGCCAGCAGCTTGGGGCTAGCGGGGTCCACCGGGGAGCTGTTTTTT. The full variable domain, in which reference TRBV5-8 and TRBJ2-2 provide the parts outside the CDR3, is EAGVTQSPTHLIKTRGQQATLRCSPISGHTSVYWYQQALGLGLQFLLWYDEGEERNRGNFPPRFSGRQFPNYSSELNVNALELEDSALYLCASSLGLAGSTGELFFGEGSRLTVL.

The chain carries TRBV6-2 or TRBV6-3 and TRBJ2-7, with 11 bases identical to TRBD2. Unmatched junction bases numbered 7, after V lost 3 bases and J lost 6 bases. The CDR3 runs 15 residues. From germline, CDR1 is MNHEY and CDR2 SVGEGT. DNA of the CDR3: TGTGCCAGCAGTTATGAGGGACTAGCGGTAAGCGAGCAGTACTTC. Its protein product is CASSYEGLAVSEQYF.

This clone showed up just a few times. The chain employs TRBV5-1 and TRBJ1-3; 11 nucleotides match TRBD1. Germline trimming cut 6 bases from V and 2 bases from J; bases unmatched to any gene: 4. Germline values: CDR1 SGHRS, CDR2 YFSETQ. This CDR3 spans 15 amino acids. The CDR3 reads CASTPDRGPGNTIYF. CDR3 sequence (DNA): TGCGCCAGCACCCCGGACAGGGGGCCTGGAAACACCATATATTTT.

The chain is built from TRBV11-2 and TRBJ1-4; 8 nucleotides match TRBD1. This CDR3 has 16 residues. Per germline, CDR1 SGHAT and CDR2 FQNNGV. The J segment lost 8 bases and the V segment lost 1 base, leaving 9 bases of the junction unmatched. The CDR3 spells CASSLGGLRTGEKLFF. The CDR3 DNA sequence: TGTGCCAGCAGCTTAGGCGGCTTGCGGACAGGGGAAAAACTGTTTTTT.

A single count supports this clone. The chain employs TRBV2 and TRBJ2-5, with D possibly TRBD1 on 5 matching bases. The V end was cut by 9 bases, the J end by 5 bases, with 13 bases between. The CDR3 extends over 12 amino acids. From germline, CDR1 is SNHLY and CDR2 FYNNEI. The CDR3: CASTGLWETQYF. In DNA, the CDR3 is TGTGCCAGTACAGGATTGTGGGAGACCCAGTACTTC.

This clone came up a few times. V is TRBV3-1 (or the pseudogene TRBV3-2) and J is TRBJ1-2, with D hard to call. CDR3 length equals 17 residues. V shed 6 bases and J shed 0 bases, with 20 bases lying between them. Germline-derived CDR1 and CDR2 are LGHDT and YNNKEL (reference sequence). As DNA, the CDR3 is TGTGCCAGCAGTCCCAAACGGAACCTCGGGGCTAACTATGGCTACACCTTC. Protein: CASSPKRNLGANYGYTF.

The V and J genes are TRBV5-1 and TRBJ1-5; no clear D. The CDR3 totals 14 residues. Trimming pared 0 bases from V and 4 bases from J, leaving 8 bases between. CDR1 is SGHRS and CDR2 is YFSETQ in the germline V gene. The CDR3 protein is CASSLAAGNQPQHF. CDR3 coding DNA: TGCGCCAGCAGCTTGGCGGCAGGAAATCAGCCCCAGCATTTT.

The J gene is TRBJ2-2, the V gene TRBV5-1; no clear D gene. Trimming removed 4 bases from V and 4 bases from J, with 14 bases in between. The CDR3 loop spans 15 amino acids. Germline V gene sequence: CDR1 SGHRS, CDR2 YFSETQ. CDR3 amino acids: CASSPGWVGTGELFF. The DNA for the CDR3 is TGCGCCAGCAGCCCCGGGTGGGTTGGCACCGGGGAGCTGTTTTTT.

V gene TRBV21-1 combines with J gene TRBJ1-2; the table names TRBD1, a call not compared with the DNA. TRBV21-1 is a documented pseudogene. The CDR3 loop spans 15 amino acids. This CDR3 is CASSSDTPGPYGYTF. The CDR3 DNA reads as TGTGCCAGCAGTTCCGACACGCCAGGGCCCTATGGCTACACCTTC.

The gene calls are TRBV4-1 and TRBJ1-6; D is possibly TRBD1 (6 bases). Germline loops: CDR1 MGHRA, CDR2 YSYEKL. The CDR3 sequence is 18 residues long. V lost 2 bases to trimming and J lost 10 bases, with 24 bases between them. This CDR3 reads CASSQQDSPSPFSSPLHF. Here the CDR3 DNA reads TGCGCCAGCAGCCAACAGGACAGCCCAAGTCCCTTCAGCTCACCCCTCCACTTT.

The V and J genes are TRBV7-3 and TRBJ2-2, with 9 bases lining up with TRBD1. The germline V gene encodes CDR1 SGHTA and CDR2 FQGTGA. This CDR3 region has 17 residues. Losses at the gene ends were 4 bases for V and 2 bases for J; bases not matched to a gene: 8. The CDR3 DNA sequence: TGTGCCAGCAGCTCAAGACCGGGACAGGGTAACACCGGGGAGCTGTTTTTT. This sequence encodes CASSSRPGQGNTGELFF.

The chain links TRBV14 to TRBJ1-2; maybe TRBD1 (5 bases). The ends were cut back, 4 bases at V and 3 bases at J, with 12 bases in the middle. Germline CDR1 SGHDN, CDR2 FVKESK. This CDR3 has 14 residues. The CDR3 DNA reads as TGTGCCAGCAGCCCGGACCAGGGCTACTATGGCTACACCTTC. Residues: CASSPDQGYYGYTF.

The V gene is TRBV28, the J gene TRBJ2-7; 8 bases line up with TRBD2. This CDR3 has 14 residues. V lost 3 bases and J lost 3; bases outside the gene matches: 4. Germline V CDR1 and CDR2: MDHEN, SYDVKM. In nucleotides, the CDR3 is TGTGCCAGCAGTTTCGGACTAGCCAACTACGAGCAGTACTTC. Protein: CASSFGLANYEQYF.

The chain carries TRBV5-1 and TRBJ2-2, with TRBD2 matching 8 bases. CDR3 length equals 19 residues. Trimming took 2 bases from V and 1 from J; bases not matched to a gene: 13. The germline V gene has CDR1 SGHRS and CDR2 YFSETQ. The CDR3 DNA reads TGCGCCAGCAGCTTACAGCGGGGGAATTTAAAGGGGAACACCGGGGAGCTGTTTTTT. Residues: CASSLQRGNLKGNTGELFF. The variable domain in full, completed from reference TRBV5-1 and TRBJ2-2, reads KAGVTQTPRYLIKTRGQQVTLSCSPISGHRSVSWYQQTPGQGLQFLFEYFSETQRNKGNFPGRFSGRQFSNSRSEMNVSTLELGDSALYLCASSLQRGNLKGNTGELFFGEGSRLTVL.

This clone was seen just once. The V and J genes are TRBV6-2 or TRBV6-3 and TRBJ1-2; D gene ambiguous. Trimming took 6 bases from V and 5 from J, leaving 22 bases between them. This CDR3 contains 16 residues. Germline V gives CDR1 MNHEY, CDR2 SVGEGT. CDR3 loop: CASSPALEGGRYGYTF. CDR3 sequence (DNA): TGTGCCAGCAGCCCCGCCTTGGAGGGTGGGAGGTATGGCTACACCTTC.

This rearrangement joins TRBV14 to TRBJ2-1, with D maybe TRBD2 (5 bases). The CDR3 contains 18 residues. Germline assignment: CDR1 SGHDN and CDR2 FVKESK. V lost 0 bases and J lost 7, with 22 bases in between. Here the CDR3 DNA reads TGTGCCAGCAGCCAAGAGAGAGACACCTGGAGCTCGGGGAATGAGCAGTTCTTC. Encoded protein: CASSQERDTWSSGNEQFF.

The chain has TRBV7-9 and TRBJ1-4; TRBD1 is a possible D gene (6 bases). V dropped 4 bases and J dropped 4 bases, with 10 bases sitting between them. CDR1 and CDR2 from the germline V gene are SEHNR and FQNEAQ (reference sequence). CDR3 size: 14 residues. The CDR3 region has the DNA TGTGCCAGCAGCTCCGACAGGATTAATGAAAAACTGTTTTTT. The encoded protein is CASSSDRINEKLFF.

V gene TRBV6-5 combines with J gene TRBJ1-2; 7 positions agree with TRBD1. CDR3 length equals 13 residues. After removal of 6 bases from V and 2 bases from J, the junction contained 3 bases not matched to a gene. The germline gives CDR1 MNHEY, CDR2 SVGAGI. The CDR3 DNA sequence: TGTGCCAGCAGCCCGGGACAGAACTATGGCTACACCTTC. Protein: CASSPGQNYGYTF.

Only a few counts were recorded for this clone. The chain carries TRBV6-5 and TRBJ1-2; D unresolved. In germline, CDR1 is MNHEY, CDR2 SVGAGI. The germline V and J ends were trimmed by 3 bases and 4 bases, with 9 bases remaining between them. This CDR3 region has 13 residues. CDR3 bases: TGTGCCAGCAGTTATGGGCTGGGCTATGGCTACACCTTC. Translated, it gives CASSYGLGYGYTF.

This chain uses TRBV18 with TRBJ1-1; no firm D call. CDR3 length: 12 amino acids. Germline V lookup: CDR1 KGHSH, CDR2 LQKENI. V was shortened by 3 bases and J by 4 bases, with 6 bases between the two germline ends. In nucleotides, the CDR3 is TGTGCCAGCTCACCGGCAGGCACTGAAGCTTTCTTT. Encoded protein: CASSPAGTEAFF.

This clone was counted between two and nine times. The genes are TRBV11-2 and TRBJ1-2; D may be TRBD1 (6 bases). Germline CDR1 and CDR2: SGHAT and FQNNGV. V lost 3 bases and J 2 bases, leaving 16 bases between the germline ends. The CDR3 totals 16 residues. CDR3 region: CASSFTPYRDNYGYTF. The DNA of the CDR3 is TGTGCCAGCAGCTTCACACCATACAGGGACAACTATGGCTACACCTTC.

The chain joins TRBV5-4 to TRBJ1-5; D may be TRBD1 (5 bases). V was clipped by 2 bases and J by 6 bases, with 12 bases between them. The CDR3 sequence is 14 residues long. Germline loops: CDR1 SGHNT, CDR2 YYREEE (reference sequence). CDR3 in amino acids: CASSLGVGVQPQHF. CDR3 in DNA: TGTGCCAGCAGCTTAGGGGTTGGGGTTCAGCCCCAGCATTTT.

The rearrangement joins TRBV18 to TRBJ2-3, with D possibly matching TRBD2 (7 bases). V was trimmed by 6 bases and J by 5 bases, leaving 24 bases between them. CDR1 is KGHSH, CDR2 LQKENI, per germline. The CDR3 is 17 residues long. The CDR3 is CASSESLLQGGRDTQYF. The DNA of the CDR3 is TGTGCCAGCTCTGAGAGCCTACTACAGGGAGGGCGAGATACGCAGTATTTT. Combining the CDR3 with reference TRBV18 and TRBJ2-3 gives the whole variable domain NAGVMQNPRHLVRRRGQEARLRCSPMKGHSHVYWYRQLPEEGLKFMVYLQKENIIDESGMPKERFSAEFPKEGPSILRIQQVVRGDSAAYFCASSESLLQGGRDTQYFGPGTRLTVL.

The chain is built from TRBV3-1 (or the pseudogene TRBV3-2) and TRBJ2-7, with a possible D match to TRBD2 (5 bases). The ends were cut back, 0 bases at V and 9 bases at J, with 12 bases in the middle. The CDR3 extends over 13 amino acids. The germline V gene encodes CDR1 LGHDT and CDR2 YNNKEL (reference sequence). The chain's CDR3 is CASSQEGKGAQYF. The CDR3 DNA is TGTGCCAGCAGCCAAGAGGGGAAGGGAGCGCAGTACTTC.